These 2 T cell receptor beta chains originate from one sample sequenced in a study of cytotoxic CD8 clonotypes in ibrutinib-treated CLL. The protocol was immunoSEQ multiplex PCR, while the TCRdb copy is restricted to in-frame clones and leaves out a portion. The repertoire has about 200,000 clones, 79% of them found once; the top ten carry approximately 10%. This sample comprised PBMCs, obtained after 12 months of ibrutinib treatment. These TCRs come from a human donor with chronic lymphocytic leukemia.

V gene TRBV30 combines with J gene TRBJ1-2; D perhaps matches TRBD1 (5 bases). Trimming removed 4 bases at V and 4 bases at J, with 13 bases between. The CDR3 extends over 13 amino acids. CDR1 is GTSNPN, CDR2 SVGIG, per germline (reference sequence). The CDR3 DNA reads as TGTGCCTGGACAGGGAAGGATGGCTATGGCTACACCTTC. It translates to CAWTGKDGYGYTF.

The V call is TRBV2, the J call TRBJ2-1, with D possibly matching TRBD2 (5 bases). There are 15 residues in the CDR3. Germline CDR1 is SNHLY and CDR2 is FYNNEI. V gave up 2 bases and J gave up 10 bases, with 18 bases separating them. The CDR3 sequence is CASSERTGSDAEQFF. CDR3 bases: TGTGCCAGCAGTGAAAGGACGGGGTCGGACGCGGAGCAGTTCTTC.